Listed below are T cell receptor beta chains from one sample, sequenced in a study of blood T cell repertoires in COVID-19. Generated by immunoSEQ multiplex PCR, the TCRdb table keeps only in-frame clones and is missing some. The sample has fewer than 350,000 clones; approximately 80% are singletons. The sequencing input was peripheral blood. The receptors shown here come from a woman aged 55 to 70 with active or convalescent COVID-19. The conserved cysteine and the conserved F or W are not part of the CDR3 here.

v_call cdr3_aa
TRBV9 ASSETGGRSPLH
TRBV19 ASSIGWRGRRGNTEAF
TRBV4-3 ASSQETGVGSPLH
TRBV5-6 ASSLGSSWYEQY
TRBV24-1 ATSLPGQGGTDTQY
TRBV19 ASSEGPHTDTQY
TRBV15 ATSSHVNRATQKKLF
TRBV12-5 ASGPEQGVYGYT
TRBV6-5 ASSYGGTMADTQY
TRBV2 ASKTVVAKNIQY
TRBV9 ASSVVGTGGTDTQY
TRBV29-1 SVEIQGSYGYT
TRBV28 ASSLRRGQGNTEAF
TRBV4-1 ASSQDGGGGLNTQY
TRBV9 ASSVASGELF
TRBV6-2/TRBV6-3 ASSLPDRGEPYEQY
TRBV5-1 ASGLDRGTDTQY
TRBV4-1 ASSKGQGARSNQPQH
TRBV30 AGGLYGYT
TRBV29-1 SVGSEAGRPDTQY
TRBV11-2 ASSLVGSLANYGYT
TRBV7-9 ASSLRGGYGYT
TRBV11-2 ASSLGSRGNEKLF
TRBV30 AWGRTAYQPQH